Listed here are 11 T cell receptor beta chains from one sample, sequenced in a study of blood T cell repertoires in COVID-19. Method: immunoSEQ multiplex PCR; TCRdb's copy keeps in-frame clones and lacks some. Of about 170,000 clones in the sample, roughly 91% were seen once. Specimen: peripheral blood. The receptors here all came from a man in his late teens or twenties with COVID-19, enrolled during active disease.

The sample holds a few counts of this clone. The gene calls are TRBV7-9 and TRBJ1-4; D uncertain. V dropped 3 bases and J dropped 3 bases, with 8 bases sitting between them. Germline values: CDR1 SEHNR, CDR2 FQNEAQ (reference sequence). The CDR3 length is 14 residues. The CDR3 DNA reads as TGTGCCAGCAGCTTGCGAGCTTCTAATGAAAAACTGTTTTTT. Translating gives CASSLRASNEKLFF.

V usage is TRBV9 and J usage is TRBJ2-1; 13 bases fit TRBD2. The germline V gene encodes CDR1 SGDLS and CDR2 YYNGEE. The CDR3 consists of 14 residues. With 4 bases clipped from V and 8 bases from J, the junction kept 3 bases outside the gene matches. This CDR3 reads CASSLGLAGYEQFF. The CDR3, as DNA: TGTGCCAGCAGCCTGGGACTAGCGGGATATGAGCAGTTCTTC.

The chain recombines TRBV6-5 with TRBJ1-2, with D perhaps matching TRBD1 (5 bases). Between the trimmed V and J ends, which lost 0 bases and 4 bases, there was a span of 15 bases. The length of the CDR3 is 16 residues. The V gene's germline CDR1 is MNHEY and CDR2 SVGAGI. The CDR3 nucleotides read TGTGCCAGCAGTTACTCCCAATCAGGGTTTGGCTATGGCTACACCTTC. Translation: CASSYSQSGFGYGYTF.

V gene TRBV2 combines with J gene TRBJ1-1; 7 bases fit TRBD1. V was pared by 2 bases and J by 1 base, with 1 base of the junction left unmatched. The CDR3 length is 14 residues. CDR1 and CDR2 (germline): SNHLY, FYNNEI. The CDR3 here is CASSENRGNTEAFF. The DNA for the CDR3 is TGTGCCAGCAGTGAAAACAGGGGGAACACTGAAGCTTTCTTT.

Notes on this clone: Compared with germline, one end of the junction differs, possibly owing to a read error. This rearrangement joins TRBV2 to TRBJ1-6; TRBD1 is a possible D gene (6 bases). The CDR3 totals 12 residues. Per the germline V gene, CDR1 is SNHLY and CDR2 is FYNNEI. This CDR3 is CASRSSPGQTYF. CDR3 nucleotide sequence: TGTGCCAGCAGAAGTAGTCCGGGACAAACGTACTTT.

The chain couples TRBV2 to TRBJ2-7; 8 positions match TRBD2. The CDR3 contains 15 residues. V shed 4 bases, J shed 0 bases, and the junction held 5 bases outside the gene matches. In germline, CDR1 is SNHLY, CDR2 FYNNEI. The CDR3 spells CASSVTSGRSYEQYF. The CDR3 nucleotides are TGTGCCAGCAGTGTTACTAGCGGTCGCTCCTACGAGCAGTACTTC. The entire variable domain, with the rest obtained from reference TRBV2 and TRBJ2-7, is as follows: EPEVTQTPSHQVTQMGQEVILRCVPISNHLYFYWYRQILGQKVEFLVSFYNNEISEKSEIFDDQFSVERPDGSNFTLKIRSTKLEDSAMYFCASSVTSGRSYEQYFGPGTRLTVT.

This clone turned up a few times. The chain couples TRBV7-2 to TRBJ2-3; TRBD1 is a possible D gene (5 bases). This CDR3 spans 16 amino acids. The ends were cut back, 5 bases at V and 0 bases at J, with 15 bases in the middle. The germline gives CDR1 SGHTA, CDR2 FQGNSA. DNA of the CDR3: TGTGCCAGCAGCCCTTATGAAGGGGCCAGCACAGATACGCAGTATTTT. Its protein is CASSPYEGASTDTQYF.

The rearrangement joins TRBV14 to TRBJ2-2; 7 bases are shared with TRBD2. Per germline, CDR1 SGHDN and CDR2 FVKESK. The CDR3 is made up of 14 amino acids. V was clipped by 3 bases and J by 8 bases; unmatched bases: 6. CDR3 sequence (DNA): TGTGCCAGCAGCCAGTCCTTCGGGAGGGGGGAGCTGTTTTTT. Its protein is CASSQSFGRGELFF.

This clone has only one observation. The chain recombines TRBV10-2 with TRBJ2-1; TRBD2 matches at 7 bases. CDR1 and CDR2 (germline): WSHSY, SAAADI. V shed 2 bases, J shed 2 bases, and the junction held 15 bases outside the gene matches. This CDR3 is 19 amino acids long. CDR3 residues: CASSEPLIAGEPPYNEQFF. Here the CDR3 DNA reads TGCGCCAGCAGTGAGCCGCTGATCGCGGGAGAGCCCCCCTACAATGAGCAGTTCTTC.

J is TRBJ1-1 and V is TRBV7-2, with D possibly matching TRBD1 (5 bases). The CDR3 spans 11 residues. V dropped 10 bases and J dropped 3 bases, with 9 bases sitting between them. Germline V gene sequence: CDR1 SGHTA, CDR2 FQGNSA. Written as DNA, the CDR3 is TGTGCCACCGGGGACTACACTGAAGCTTTCTTT. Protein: CATGDYTEAFF.

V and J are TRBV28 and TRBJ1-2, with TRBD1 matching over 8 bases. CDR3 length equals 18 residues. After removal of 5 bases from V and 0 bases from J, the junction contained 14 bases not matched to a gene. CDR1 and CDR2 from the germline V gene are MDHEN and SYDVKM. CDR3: CASSPSGGTFHTNYGYTF. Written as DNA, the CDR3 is TGTGCCAGCAGTCCCTCAGGGGGCACTTTCCATACTAACTATGGCTACACCTTC.